The clone carrying this TCR beta chain has a count of ten or more. The antigen remains unidentified. This CDR3 is 15 amino acids long. Germline V gives CDR1 MNHEY, CDR2 SMNVEV (reference sequence). V lost 6 bases and J lost 9, with 18 bases in between. This specimen belongs to a study of spatial heterogeneity in lung cancer. About the study: Raw sequencing reads included, on average, more than 8.5 appearances of each unique TCR and UMI combination. The study's findings and limits: Tracking of tumor mutation counts was seen in expanded intratumoral alpha and beta TCR counts.

Time point noted: sample taken at primary tumor resection. Samples came from some 71 TRACERx patients with untreated early-stage lung cancer. Whole RNA obtained from tumor, nontumor lung or frozen PBMC underwent sequencing without sorting. Each TCR cDNA molecule carried a unique molecular identifier. TCRdb re-analysed the 5' RACE reads in MiXCR, keeping a single row per CDR3 protein. The data show approximately 9,600 distinct CDR3 sequences, with about 12% seen just once and about 10% held by the top ten. The material was lung tumor tissue, obtained at surgery. The chain joins TRBV27 to TRBJ1-6; the D is unclear. The TCR was taken from a male donor with early-stage non-small cell lung cancer. This CDR3 reads CASSVLSVLVSPLHF. The CDR3 DNA reads as TGTGCCAGCAGCGTCTTATCGGTCCTTGTTTCACCCCTCCACTTT.